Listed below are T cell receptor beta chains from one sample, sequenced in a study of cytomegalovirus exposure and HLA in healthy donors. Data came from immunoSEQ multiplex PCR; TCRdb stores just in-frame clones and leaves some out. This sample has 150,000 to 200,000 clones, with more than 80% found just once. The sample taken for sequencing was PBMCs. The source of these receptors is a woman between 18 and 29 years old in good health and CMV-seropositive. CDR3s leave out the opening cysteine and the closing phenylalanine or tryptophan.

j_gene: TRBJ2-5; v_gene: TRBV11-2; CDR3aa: ASSFPAQRSETQY
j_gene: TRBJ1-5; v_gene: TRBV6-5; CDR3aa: ASSLGGAGNQPQH
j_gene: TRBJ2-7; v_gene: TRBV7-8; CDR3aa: ASSLEDRVHEQY
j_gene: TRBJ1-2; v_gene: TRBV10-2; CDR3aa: ASSEAKAGGLYGGYT
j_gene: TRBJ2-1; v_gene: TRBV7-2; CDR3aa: ASSLAGTSGAYNEQF
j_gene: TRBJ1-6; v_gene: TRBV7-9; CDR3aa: ASSPRQDSPLH
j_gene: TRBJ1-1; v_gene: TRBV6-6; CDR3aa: ASRGPQQLNTEAF
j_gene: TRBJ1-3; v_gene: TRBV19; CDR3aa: ASSIGGQGTGNTIY
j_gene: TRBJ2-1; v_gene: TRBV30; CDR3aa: AWSVRLDNEQF
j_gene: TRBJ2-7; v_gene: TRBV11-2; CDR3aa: ASSSLTRYEQY
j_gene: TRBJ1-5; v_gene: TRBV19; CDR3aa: ASRGSHSNQPQH
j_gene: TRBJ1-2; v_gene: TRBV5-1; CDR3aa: ASSLSRNGDYGYT
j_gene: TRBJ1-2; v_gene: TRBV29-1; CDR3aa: SVEEGQGEKYGYT